One and the same sample provided the 31 T cell receptor beta chains below, sequenced in a study of blood T cells in healthy people across ages. PCR was performed a second time for 7 to 11 cycles using a sample-barcoded 5' primer and a J-beta primer mix. TCRdb re-derived calls from the 5' RACE reads in MiXCR, one entry per CDR3 protein. The table lists about 680,000 distinct CDR3 sequences, 49% of them singletons. What was sequenced was blood. The receptors come from a woman between 55 and 75 years old in good health.

The genes are TRBV30 and TRBJ1-6, with D possibly matching TRBD1 (6 bases). The CDR3 covers 13 residues. V lost 5 bases and J 6 bases, leaving 11 bases between the germline ends. The germline V gene encodes CDR1 GTSNPN and CDR2 SVGIG (reference sequence). CDR3 region: CAWGQSPNSPLHF. CDR3 nucleotides: TGTGCCTGGGGACAGTCCCCTAATTCACCCCTCCACTTT.

This clonotype was found once. The rearrangement joins TRBV20-1 to TRBJ2-2; 10 nucleotides agree with TRBD1. CDR1 DFQATT and CDR2 SNEGSKA come from the germline V gene (reference sequence). The CDR3 runs 16 residues. The junction had 12 bases not matched to a gene; V was cut back by 6 bases and J by 5 bases. CDR3 protein: CSARGQGMGWTGELFF. CDR3 nucleotide sequence: TGCAGTGCGCGGGGACAGGGGATGGGTTGGACCGGGGAGCTGTTTTTT.

The V and J genes are TRBV24-1 and TRBJ2-3, with D uncertain. CDR3 length: 13 residues. The V gene's germline CDR1 is KGHDR and CDR2 SFDVKD. V was pared by 1 base and J by 0 bases, with 1 base between. The DNA of the CDR3 is TGTGCCACCAGTGATTTTAGCACAGATACGCAGTATTTT. As protein: CATSDFSTDTQYF.

The chain combines TRBV4-1 with TRBJ2-7, with 8 bases matching TRBD2. V lost 3 bases to trimming and J lost 4 bases; unmatched junction nucleotides: 14. The CDR3 consists of 17 residues. Germline CDR1 is MGHRA and CDR2 is YSYEKL. This chain's CDR3 is CASSQGGLGLAGYEQYF. The CDR3 DNA reads as TGCGCCAGCAGCCAGGGAGGGCTAGGACTAGCCGGGTACGAGCAGTACTTC.

This clonotype came up many times. This chain connects TRBV18 to TRBJ2-3; D gene unclear. Per germline, CDR1 KGHSH and CDR2 LQKENI. The CDR3 spans 11 residues. V lost 10 bases to trimming and J lost 2 bases, with 7 bases between them. The CDR3 nucleotides are TGTGCCACGAGCACCACAGATACGCAGTATTTT. Translated, it gives CATSTTDTQYF.

The chain is built from TRBV20-1 and TRBJ2-1, with D maybe TRBD2 (6 bases). Germline values: CDR1 DFQATT, CDR2 SNEGSKA (reference sequence). With 6 bases removed from V and 6 bases from J, the gap between germline ends came to 9 bases. CDR3 length: 11 residues. DNA of the CDR3: TGCAGTGCGGAGACTAGCAATGAGCAGTTCTTC. This encodes CSAETSNEQFF.

The table lists this clonotype with a few counts. The chain links TRBV20-1 to TRBJ2-1, with 11 bases aligning to TRBD2. Germline loops: CDR1 DFQATT, CDR2 SNEGSKA (reference sequence). V trimming: 4 bases; J trimming: 2 bases; junction bases outside the gene matches: 10. The CDR3 contains 17 residues. CDR3 sequence: CSAMTSGIPGTYNEQFF. The CDR3 coding sequence is TGCAGTGCTATGACTAGCGGGATCCCCGGCACCTACAATGAGCAGTTCTTC.

The rearrangement uses TRBV6-5 and TRBJ2-5, with 8 positions matching TRBD2. The tail of the sequence fits TRBJ2-7 better, so the J call may be wrong. Germline-derived CDR1 and CDR2 are MNHEY and SVGAGI. This CDR3 spans 14 amino acids. CDR3 in amino acids: CASTRPAGENEQYF. For the CDR3, the DNA is TGTGCCAGCACCCGACCAGCGGGAGAAAACGAGCAGTACTTC.

The rearrangement joins TRBV18 to TRBJ2-1; D remains unclear. There are 14 residues in the CDR3. Germline V gene sequence: CDR1 KGHSH, CDR2 LQKENI. V lost 3 bases to trimming and J lost 4 bases, with 10 bases between them. The CDR3 sequence is CASSPVDGYNEQFF. CDR3 bases: TGTGCCAGCTCACCGGTCGACGGATACAATGAGCAGTTCTTC.

Only a few counts were recorded for this clonotype. The chain is built from TRBV18 and TRBJ2-7; 10 nucleotides match TRBD1. Germline V CDR1 and CDR2: KGHSH, LQKENI. Trimming at V came to 0 bases and at J to 2 bases, leaving 1 base not matched to a gene. This CDR3 comprises 15 residues. The CDR3 sequence is CASSPPGQGPYEQYF. In DNA form, the CDR3 reads TGTGCCAGCTCACCACCGGGACAGGGGCCCTACGAGCAGTACTTC.

This clonotype was recorded a few times. The chain couples TRBV9 to TRBJ2-7, with 7 nucleotides matching TRBD1. V lost 2 bases and J lost 6; bases outside the gene matches: 14. CDR3 length: 16 amino acids. From germline, CDR1 is SGDLS and CDR2 YYNGEE. In nucleotides, the CDR3 is TGTGCCAGCAGCGTGGCCGACGATGACAGGGCCCCCGAGCAGTACTTC. Its translation: CASSVADDDRAPEQYF.

The genes are TRBV7-2 and TRBJ1-5; the D is unclear. Per germline, CDR1 SGHTA and CDR2 FQGNSA. The CDR3 runs 16 residues. Trimming cost V 5 bases and J 3 bases, with 17 bases left between them. The CDR3 bases are TGTGCCAGCAGCATGGGCGGGAGACGGGACAATCAGCCCCAGCATTTT. Residues: CASSMGGRRDNQPQHF.

This clonotype was counted once. This chain joins TRBV28 and TRBJ1-2; D unclear. This CDR3 contains 13 residues. Between the trimmed V and J ends, which lost 2 bases and 3 bases, there was a span of 7 bases. CDR1 is MDHEN and CDR2 is SYDVKM in the germline V gene. The DNA of the CDR3 is TGTGCCAGCAGTTTAATTCCTCACTATGGCTACACCTTC. As protein: CASSLIPHYGYTF.

This clonotype was detected only a few times. The genes are TRBV3-1 and TRBJ2-4, with a tentative D call TRBD1 (6 bases). The CDR3 runs to 14 residues. Germline V lookup: CDR1 LGHDT, CDR2 YNNKEL (reference sequence). The V and J ends lost 4 bases and 6 bases respectively, with 13 bases between them. The CDR3 sequence is CASSPLADRNIQYF. As DNA, the CDR3 is TGTGCCAGCAGCCCGCTCGCGGACAGAAACATTCAGTACTTC.

V gene TRBV3-1 combines with J gene TRBJ2-2; D is possibly TRBD2 (6 bases). CDR1 and CDR2 from the germline V gene are LGHDT and YNNKEL (reference sequence). Trimming left V 3 bases short and J 2 bases short, with 10 bases between. This CDR3 contains 15 residues. This CDR3 reads CASSHFSGNTGELFF. CDR3 coding DNA: TGTGCCAGCAGCCACTTTAGCGGTAACACCGGGGAGCTGTTTTTT.

This clonotype showed up just a few times. J is TRBJ2-3 and V is TRBV7-8; D is undetermined. The CDR3 sequence is 16 residues long. In germline, CDR1 is SGHVS, CDR2 FQNEAQ. Deletions cut 1 base from V and 1 base from J, with 12 bases between. The CDR3 bases are TGTGCCAGCAGCTTAGGACCTGTCCTTCGCACAGATACGCAGTATTTT. Its translation is CASSLGPVLRTDTQYF.

As for this clonotype: A much larger clone differs by one base, so this may be a read error. The J gene is TRBJ1-6, the V gene TRBV25-1; D not certain. V lost 4 bases to trimming and J lost 0 bases, with 16 bases between them. The CDR3 has 18 residues. The V gene's germline CDR1 is MGHDK and CDR2 SYGVNS. The CDR3 bases are TGTGCCAGCAGTGGAATCGCAAGCCCGAGCTCCTATAATTCACCCCTCCACTTT. Encoded protein: CASSGIASPSSYNSPLHF.

In its sample, this clonotype was seen many times. The chain uses TRBV10-3 and TRBJ1-5, with D hard to call. The germline V gene has CDR1 ENHRY and CDR2 SYGVKD. The CDR3 consists of 14 residues. Trimming took 2 bases from V and 3 from J, leaving 8 bases between them. CDR3 sequence (DNA): TGTGCCATCAGTGAGCCGGGCACCAATCAGCCCCAGCATTTT. It yields the protein CAISEPGTNQPQHF.

The gene calls are TRBV5-1 and TRBJ2-3; 14 nucleotides align to TRBD2. V lost 0 bases to trimming and J lost 7 bases; unmatched junction nucleotides: 10. Germline V gene data show CDR1 as SGHRS and CDR2 as YFSETQ. The CDR3 has 18 residues. CDR3 nucleotides: TGCGCCAGCAGCTTGGCCTCAAAGGGACTAGCGGGAGTTCATACGCAGTATTTT. Residues: CASSLASKGLAGVHTQYF.

The gene calls are TRBV11-2 and TRBJ2-3; no definite D call. In germline, CDR1 is SGHAT, CDR2 FQNNGV. The CDR3 has 15 amino acids. The V end lost 3 bases, the J end lost 1 base, and 11 bases lay between the germline ends. In DNA, the CDR3 is TGTGCCAGCAGCTTTATAGGTGGGGGCACAGATACGCAGTATTTT. It encodes CASSFIGGGTDTQYF.

The chain links TRBV5-1 to TRBJ1-4; 7 bases line up with TRBD1. J lost 3 bases, V lost 2 bases, and 1 base had no gene match. CDR3 size: 14 residues. Germline V gene sequence: CDR1 SGHRS, CDR2 YFSETQ. The CDR3 loop is CASSLQGSNEKLFF. The CDR3 DNA reads TGCGCCAGCAGCTTACAGGGGTCTAATGAAAAACTGTTTTTT.

The chain employs TRBV20-1 and TRBJ2-3, with a tentative D call TRBD2 (6 bases). V lost 6 bases, J lost 0 bases, and 16 bases lay in between. The CDR3 runs 15 residues. Germline V CDR1 and CDR2: DFQATT, SNEGSKA (reference sequence). DNA of the CDR3: TGCAGTGCGACTCGGACTACCACTAGCACAGATACGCAGTATTTT. This gives the protein CSATRTTTSTDTQYF.

This clonotype has just a few counts. The chain's CDR3 is CASSYEEGATYEQYF. CDR3 coding DNA: TGTGCCAGCAGTTATGAGGAGGGTGCAACCTACGAGCAGTACTTC. This chain uses TRBV6-2 or TRBV6-3 with TRBJ2-7; D possibly corresponds to TRBD2 (6 bases). Trimming took off 3 bases at V and 2 bases at J, with 14 bases between the two ends. The CDR3 has 15 residues. Germline V lookup: CDR1 MNHEY, CDR2 SVGEGT.

The table lists this clonotype with many counts. V and J are TRBV7-2 and TRBJ2-2; 8 nucleotides agree with TRBD1. CDR3 length: 15 amino acids. Trimming took 5 bases from V and 5 from J; bases not matched to a gene: 7. The germline gives CDR1 SGHTA, CDR2 FQGNSA. CDR3 sequence: CASSQRTGKTGELFF. The CDR3, as DNA: TGTGCCAGCAGCCAGAGGACAGGGAAAACCGGGGAGCTGTTTTTT. Using reference TRBV7-2 and TRBJ2-2 for the parts outside the CDR3, the full variable domain is GAGVSQSPSNKVTEKGKDVELRCDPISGHTALYWYRQSLGQGLEFLIYFQGNSAPDKSGLPSDRFSAERTGGSVSTLTIQRTQQEDSAVYLCASSQRTGKTGELFFGEGSRLTVL.

A few counts support this clonotype. This chain links TRBV6-2 or TRBV6-3 with TRBJ2-1; 8 bases map to TRBD2. The germline gives CDR1 MNHEY, CDR2 SVGEGT. The CDR3 is made up of 15 amino acids. Germline trimming cut 7 bases from V and 6 bases from J; bases unmatched to any gene: 11. The CDR3 DNA reads as TGTGCCAGCACACTAGCGGAACTTGGGGGCAATGAGCAGTTCTTC. It encodes CASTLAELGGNEQFF.

The rearrangement links TRBV14 to TRBJ1-1; D ambiguous. V lost 3 bases and J 8 bases, leaving 16 bases between the germline ends. The CDR3 runs 14 residues. Germline V gene sequence: CDR1 SGHDN, CDR2 FVKESK. CDR3 residues: CASSQASTLDEAFF. CDR3 nucleotide sequence: TGTGCCAGCAGCCAGGCATCGACGTTGGACGAAGCTTTCTTT.

There are a few counts of this clonotype. At one boundary the junction diverges from the germline segment, which might be a read error. The chain links TRBV5-1 to TRBJ2-5; D is unclear. The V gene's germline CDR1 is SGHRS and CDR2 YFSETQ. CDR3 length equals 14 residues. For the CDR3, the DNA is TGCGCCAGCAGCTTGGTACCGGCCCAAGGGACCCAGTACTTC. Amino acid sequence: CASSLVPAQGTQYF.

This clonotype was detected a few times. This chain connects TRBV29-1 to TRBJ2-7; D is unresolved. The CDR3 is 11 residues long. Germline-derived CDR1 and CDR2 are SQVTM and ANQGSEA. V lost 4 bases, J lost 6 bases, and 10 bases lay in between. For the CDR3, the DNA is TGCAGCGTTGGACGCAGCAGCGAGCAGTACTTC. This codes for CSVGRSSEQYF.

This clonotype has more than one count but fewer than ten. The chain links TRBV4-2 to TRBJ2-1; the D gene is possibly TRBD1 (6 bases). The CDR3 runs to 17 residues. The germline CDR1 and CDR2 sequences are LGHNA and YNFKEQ. V was clipped by 4 bases and J by 0 bases, with 16 bases between them. The CDR3 bases are TGTGCCAGCAGCCGAAAACAGGGCCCCGACTCCTACAATGAGCAGTTCTTC. Its translation: CASSRKQGPDSYNEQFF.

This clonotype was counted a few times. The chain couples TRBV28 to TRBJ2-1; D gene unclear. V was cut by 4 bases and J by 6 bases, with 16 bases left in between. The CDR3 runs 15 residues. Germline-derived CDR1 and CDR2 are MDHEN and SYDVKM. CDR3 in DNA: TGTGCCAGCAGTTACCTGACTTCGTCTGGCAATGAGCAGTTCTTC. Protein sequence: CASSYLTSSGNEQFF. The complete variable domain, with remaining parts taken from reference TRBV28 and TRBJ2-1, reads DVKVTQSSRYLVKRTGEKVFLECVQDMDHENMFWYRQDPGLGLRLIYFSYDVKMKEKGDIPEGYSVSREKKERFSLILESASTNQTSMYLCASSYLTSSGNEQFFGPGTRLTVL.

The V gene is TRBV20-1, the J gene TRBJ2-7, with D possibly matching TRBD2 (6 bases). Deletions cut 0 bases from V and 5 bases from J, with 14 bases between. The V gene's germline CDR1 is DFQATT and CDR2 SNEGSKA (reference sequence). The CDR3 extends over 14 amino acids. The CDR3 reads CSARDRLGRDEQYF. CDR3 DNA sequence: TGCAGTGCTAGAGATCGACTAGGAAGAGACGAGCAGTACTTC.